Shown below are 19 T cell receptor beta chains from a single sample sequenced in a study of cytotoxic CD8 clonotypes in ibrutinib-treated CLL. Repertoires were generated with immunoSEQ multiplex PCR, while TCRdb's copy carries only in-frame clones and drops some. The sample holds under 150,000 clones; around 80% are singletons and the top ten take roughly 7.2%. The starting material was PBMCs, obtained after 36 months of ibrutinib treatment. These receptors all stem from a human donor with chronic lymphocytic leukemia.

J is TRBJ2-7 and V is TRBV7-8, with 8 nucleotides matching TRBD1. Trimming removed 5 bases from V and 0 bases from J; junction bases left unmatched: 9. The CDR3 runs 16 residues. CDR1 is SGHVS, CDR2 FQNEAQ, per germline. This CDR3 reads CASSKSRDRPSYEQYF. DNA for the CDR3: TGTGCCAGCAGCAAGAGCCGGGACAGGCCCTCCTACGAGCAGTACTTC.

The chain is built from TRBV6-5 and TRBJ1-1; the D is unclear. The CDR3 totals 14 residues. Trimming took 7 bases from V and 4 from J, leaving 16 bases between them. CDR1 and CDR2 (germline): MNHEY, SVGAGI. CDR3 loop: CASTRTLGSTEAFF. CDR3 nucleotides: TGTGCCAGCACCCGTACCCTGGGGAGCACTGAAGCTTTCTTT.

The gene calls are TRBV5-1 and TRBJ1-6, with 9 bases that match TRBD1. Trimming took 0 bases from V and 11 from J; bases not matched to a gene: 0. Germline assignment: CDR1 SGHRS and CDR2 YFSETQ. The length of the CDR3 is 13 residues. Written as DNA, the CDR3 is TGCGCCAGCAGCTTGGGACAGGGGGCACCCCTCCACTTT. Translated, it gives CASSLGQGAPLHF.

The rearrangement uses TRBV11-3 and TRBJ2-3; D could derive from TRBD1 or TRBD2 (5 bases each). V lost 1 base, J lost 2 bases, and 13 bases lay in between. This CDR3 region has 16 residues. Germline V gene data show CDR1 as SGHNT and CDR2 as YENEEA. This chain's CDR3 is CASSLGDRIATDTQYF. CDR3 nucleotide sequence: TGTGCCAGCAGCTTAGGGGACCGAATTGCCACAGATACGCAGTATTTT.

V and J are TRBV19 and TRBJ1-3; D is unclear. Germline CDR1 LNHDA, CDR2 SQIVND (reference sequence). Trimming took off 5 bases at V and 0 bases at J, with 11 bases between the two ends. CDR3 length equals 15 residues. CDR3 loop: CASSDLPLSGNTIYF. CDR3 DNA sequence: TGTGCCAGTAGTGACCTCCCGCTCTCTGGAAACACCATATATTTT.

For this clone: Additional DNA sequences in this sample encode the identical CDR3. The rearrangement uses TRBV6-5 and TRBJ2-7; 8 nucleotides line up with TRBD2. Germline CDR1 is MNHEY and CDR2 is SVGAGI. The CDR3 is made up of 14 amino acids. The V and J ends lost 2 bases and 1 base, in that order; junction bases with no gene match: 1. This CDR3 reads CASSYTGGSYEQYF. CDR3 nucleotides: TGTGCCAGCAGTTACACGGGGGGGTCCTACGAGCAGTACTTC.

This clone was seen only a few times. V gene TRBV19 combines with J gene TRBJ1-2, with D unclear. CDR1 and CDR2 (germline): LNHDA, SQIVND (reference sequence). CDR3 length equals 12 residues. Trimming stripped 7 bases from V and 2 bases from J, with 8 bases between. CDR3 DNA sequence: TGTGCCAGTACCAGTTTCAACTATGGCTACACCTTC. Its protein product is CASTSFNYGYTF.

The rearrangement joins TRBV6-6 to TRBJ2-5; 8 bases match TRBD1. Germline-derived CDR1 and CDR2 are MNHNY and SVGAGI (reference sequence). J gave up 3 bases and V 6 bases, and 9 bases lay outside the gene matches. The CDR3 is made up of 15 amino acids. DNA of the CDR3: TGTGCCAGCAGCTGGCGGACAGGGAGTAAAGAGACCCAGTACTTC. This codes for CASSWRTGSKETQYF.

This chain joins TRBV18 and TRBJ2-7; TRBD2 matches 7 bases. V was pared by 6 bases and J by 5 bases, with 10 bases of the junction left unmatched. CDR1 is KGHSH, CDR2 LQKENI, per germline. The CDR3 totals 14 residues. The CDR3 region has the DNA TGTGCCAGCTCCCCCAAGGCGGGAGCCCACGAGCAGTACTTC. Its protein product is CASSPKAGAHEQYF.

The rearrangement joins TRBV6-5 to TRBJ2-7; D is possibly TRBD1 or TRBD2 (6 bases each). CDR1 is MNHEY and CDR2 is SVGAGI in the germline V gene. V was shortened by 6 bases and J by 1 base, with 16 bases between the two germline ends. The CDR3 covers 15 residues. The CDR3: CASSPNGGPSYEQYF. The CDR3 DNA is TGTGCCAGCAGCCCAAATGGGGGGCCTTCCTACGAGCAGTACTTC.

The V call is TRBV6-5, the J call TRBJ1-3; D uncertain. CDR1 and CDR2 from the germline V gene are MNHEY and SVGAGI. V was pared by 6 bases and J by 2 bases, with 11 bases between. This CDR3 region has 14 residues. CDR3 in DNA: TGTGCCAGCAGACGTTTGACCCCTGGAAACACCATATATTTT. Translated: CASRRLTPGNTIYF.

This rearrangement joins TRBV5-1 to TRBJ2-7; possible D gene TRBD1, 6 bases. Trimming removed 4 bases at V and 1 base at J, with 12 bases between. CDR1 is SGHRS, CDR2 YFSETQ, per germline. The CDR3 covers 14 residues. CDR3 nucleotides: TGCGCCAGCAGCGTCACAGGGTATTCCTACGAGCAGTACTTC. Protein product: CASSVTGYSYEQYF.

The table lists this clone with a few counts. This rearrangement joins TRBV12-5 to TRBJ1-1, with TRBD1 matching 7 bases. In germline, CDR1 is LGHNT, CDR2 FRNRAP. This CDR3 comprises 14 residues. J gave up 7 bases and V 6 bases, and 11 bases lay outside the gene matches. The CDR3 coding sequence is TGTGCTAGTGGACCCAGGGGGTATGACGGTGAAGCTTTCTTT. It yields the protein CASGPRGYDGEAFF. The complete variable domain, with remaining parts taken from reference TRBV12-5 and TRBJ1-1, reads DARVTQTPRHKVTEMGQEVTMRCQPILGHNTVFWYRQTMMQGLELLAYFRNRAPLDDSGMPKDRFSAEMPDATLATLKIQPSEPRDSAVYFCASGPRGYDGEAFFGQGTRLTVV.

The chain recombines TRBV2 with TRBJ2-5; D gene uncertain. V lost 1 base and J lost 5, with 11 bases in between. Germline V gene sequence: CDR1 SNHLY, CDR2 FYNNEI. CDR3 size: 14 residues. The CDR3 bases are TGTGCCAGCAGTGAAGGGCCGCCGTGGGAGACCCAGTACTTC. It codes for CASSEGPPWETQYF.

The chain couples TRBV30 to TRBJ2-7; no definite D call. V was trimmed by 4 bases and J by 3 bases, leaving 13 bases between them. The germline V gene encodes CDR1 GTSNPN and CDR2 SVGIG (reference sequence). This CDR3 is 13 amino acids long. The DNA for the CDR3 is TGTGCCTGGAAAAAACAACAGCTCTACGAGCAGTACTTC. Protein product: CAWKKQQLYEQYF.

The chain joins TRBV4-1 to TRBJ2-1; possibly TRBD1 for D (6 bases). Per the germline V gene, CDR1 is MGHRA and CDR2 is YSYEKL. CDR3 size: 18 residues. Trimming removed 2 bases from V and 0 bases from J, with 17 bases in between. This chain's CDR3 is CASSQSFTGSPSYNEQFF. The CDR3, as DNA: TGCGCCAGCAGCCAAAGTTTTACAGGGTCCCCCTCCTACAATGAGCAGTTCTTC.

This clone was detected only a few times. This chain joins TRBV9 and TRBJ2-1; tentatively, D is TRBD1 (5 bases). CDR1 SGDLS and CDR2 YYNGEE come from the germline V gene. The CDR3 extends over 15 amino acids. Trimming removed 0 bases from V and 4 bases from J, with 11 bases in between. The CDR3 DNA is TGTGCCAGCAGCGTAGCAGGGCCCCTTTACAATGAGCAGTTCTTC. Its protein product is CASSVAGPLYNEQFF. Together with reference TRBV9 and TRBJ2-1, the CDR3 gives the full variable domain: DSGVTQTPKHLITATGQRVTLRCSPRSGDLSVYWYQQSLDQGLQFLIQYYNGEERAKGNILERFSAQQFPDLHSELNLSSLELGDSALYFCASSVAGPLYNEQFFGPGTRLTVL.

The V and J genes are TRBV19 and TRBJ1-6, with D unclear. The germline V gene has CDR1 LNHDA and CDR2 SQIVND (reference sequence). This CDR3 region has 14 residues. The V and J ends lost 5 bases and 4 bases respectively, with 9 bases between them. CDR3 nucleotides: TGTGCCAGTAGTTGGGGTAGTTATAATTCACCCCTCCACTTT. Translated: CASSWGSYNSPLHF. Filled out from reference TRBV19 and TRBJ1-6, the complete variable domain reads DGGITQSPKYLFRKEGQNVTLSCEQNLNHDAMYWYRQDPGQGLRLIYYSQIVNDFQKGDIAEGYSVSREKKESFPLTVTSAQKNPTAFYLCASSWGSYNSPLHFGNGTRLTVT.

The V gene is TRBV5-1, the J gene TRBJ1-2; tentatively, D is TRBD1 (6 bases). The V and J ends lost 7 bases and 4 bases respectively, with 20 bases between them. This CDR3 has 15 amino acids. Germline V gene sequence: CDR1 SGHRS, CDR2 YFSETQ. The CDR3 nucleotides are TGCGCCAGCCGTTTGGCAGGGGATCGTGGCTATGGCTACACCTTC. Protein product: CASRLAGDRGYGYTF.